Following are 7 T cell receptor beta chains from one sample sequenced in a study of shared clonotypes between healthy human individuals. Only in-frame clones appear in the TCRdb table, and some are missing; sequencing was by immunoSEQ multiplex PCR. There are about 700,000 clones in the sample; just over 90% occur only once, and 24% lies in the top ten. Only CD45RO-negative cells positively selected for CCR7 counted as naive CD8 cells, so terminally differentiated effector memory CD45RA+ cells were excluded. The specimen sequenced was naive CD8+ T cells sorted from blood. The receptors come from a man aged 25 to 40 in good health.

The V gene is TRBV7-9, the J gene TRBJ1-4; 9 bases map to TRBD1. V was pared by 6 bases and J by 4 bases, with 12 bases of the junction left unmatched. Germline lookup yields CDR1 SEHNR and CDR2 FQNEAQ (reference sequence). This CDR3 region has 17 residues. CDR3: CASSRQGDGLGNEKLFF. The CDR3 coding sequence is TGTGCCAGCAGTCGACAGGGGGACGGGTTGGGTAATGAAAAACTGTTTTTT.

The genes are TRBV6-6 and TRBJ1-1, with D possibly being TRBD1 (6 bases). Looked up from germline, CDR1 is MNHNY and CDR2 is SVGAGI (reference sequence). CDR3 size: 15 residues. Trimming pared 11 bases from V and 5 bases from J, leaving 24 bases between. The CDR3 nucleotides read TGTGCCGGTCTTATTGTGACAGGCCAAAGGACTGAAGCTTTCTTT. Its translation is CAGLIVTGQRTEAFF.

The rearrangement links TRBV27 to TRBJ2-1; D is perhaps TRBD1 or TRBD2 (6 bases each). V lost 7 bases to trimming and J lost 2 bases, with 12 bases between them. Germline loops: CDR1 MNHEY, CDR2 SMNVEV (reference sequence). The CDR3 length is 14 residues. The chain's CDR3 is CASKGGGTYNEQFF. The DNA of the CDR3 is TGTGCCAGCAAGGGGGGTGGGACCTACAATGAGCAGTTCTTC.

The chain recombines TRBV27 with TRBJ1-1, with a weak D call TRBD1 (5 bases). Trimming took 0 bases from V and 4 from J, leaving 12 bases between them. Looked up from germline, CDR1 is MNHEY and CDR2 is SMNVEV (reference sequence). This CDR3 contains 15 residues. The CDR3 DNA follows: TGTGCCAGCAGTTTATCCTCCAGGGTCGGCACTGAAGCTTTCTTT. Translation gives CASSLSSRVGTEAFF.

CDR3 amino acids: CASSLAHPGLAGVETQYF. The CDR3 bases are TGTGCCAGCAGCTTAGCCCACCCGGGACTAGCGGGAGTAGAGACCCAGTACTTC. V and J are TRBV7-9 and TRBJ2-5; 14 nucleotides match TRBD2. Germline loops: CDR1 SEHNR, CDR2 FQNEAQ (reference sequence). This CDR3 is built from 18 residues. Trimming removed 0 bases from V and 4 bases from J; junction bases left unmatched: 7.

The chain is built from TRBV27 and TRBJ2-1; a weak D match, TRBD2 (6 bases). Germline V CDR1 and CDR2: MNHEY, SMNVEV (reference sequence). The CDR3 contains 15 residues. The ends were cut back, 2 bases at V and 5 bases at J, with 13 bases in the middle. The CDR3 DNA follows: TGTGCCAGCAGTTTAAATGAGCGGGCTAACAATGAGCAGTTCTTC. Translating it yields CASSLNERANNEQFF.

Worth noting for this clone: Other DNA sequences from this sample encode an identical CDR3 as well. The rearrangement links TRBV7-9 to TRBJ1-1, with no clear D. The CDR3 consists of 12 residues. CDR1 is SEHNR, CDR2 FQNEAQ, per germline (reference sequence). The germline V and J ends were trimmed by 1 base and 6 bases, with 6 bases remaining between them. The CDR3 DNA reads TGTGCCAGCAGCTTAGTGGGGTCTGAAGCTTTCTTT. Its translation is CASSLVGSEAFF.